Reported below is one TCR beta chain. The antigen is unknown. The data originate from a study of OX40 agonist ivuxolimab in advanced cancers. Study as a whole: Averaging 60 years in age, with a range of about 23 to 79, the cohort was around 83% male. Whole-study findings and limits: At 0.1 to 3.0 mg/kg and by week 6, clonal expansion occurred in CD4+ and CD8+ blood T cells. The work left the antigen specificity of expanded peripheral T cells undetermined.

This table comes from immunoSEQ multiplex PCR, and its TCRdb copy is limited to in-frame clones, with some not included. The table has approximately 44,000 clones, approximately 80% seen once. Blood sampling took place at baseline, cycle 4 day 1, and cycle 7 day 1. The sequencing used CD4+ or CD8+ T cells sorted from blood, collected in a trial of the OX40 agonist ivuxolimab. The sequence came from an adult with an advanced solid tumor such as melanoma, head and neck, liver or kidney cancer.

The chain's CDR3 is CSLGSNYGYTF. CDR3 sequence (DNA): TGCAGCTTAGGATCTAACTATGGCTACACCTTC. V gene TRBV29-1 combines with J gene TRBJ1-2; no clear D gene. This CDR3 contains 11 residues. CDR1 SQVTM and CDR2 ANQGSEA come from the germline V gene. Trimming removed 8 bases from V and 0 bases from J, with 7 bases in between.